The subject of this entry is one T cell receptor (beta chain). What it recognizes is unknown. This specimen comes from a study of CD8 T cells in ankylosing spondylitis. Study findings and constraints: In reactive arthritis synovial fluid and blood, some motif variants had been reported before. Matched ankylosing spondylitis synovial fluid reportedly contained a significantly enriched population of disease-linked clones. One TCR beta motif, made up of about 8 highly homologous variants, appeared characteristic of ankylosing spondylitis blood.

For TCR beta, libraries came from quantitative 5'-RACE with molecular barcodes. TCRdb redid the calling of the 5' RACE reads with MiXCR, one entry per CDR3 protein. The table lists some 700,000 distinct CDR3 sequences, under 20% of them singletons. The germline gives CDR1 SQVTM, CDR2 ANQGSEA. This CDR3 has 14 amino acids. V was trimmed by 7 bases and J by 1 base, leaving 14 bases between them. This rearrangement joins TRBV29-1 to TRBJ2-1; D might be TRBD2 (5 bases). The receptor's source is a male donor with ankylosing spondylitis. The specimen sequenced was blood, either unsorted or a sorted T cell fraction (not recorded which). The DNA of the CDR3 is TGCAGCGGAGACGGGGTGTCGTCCTACAATGAGCAGTTCTTC. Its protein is CSGDGVSSYNEQFF.